The clone carrying this T cell receptor beta chain was detected a few times. Its target is not known. Semi-nested PCR with Nested Universal Primer A followed constant-region reverse priming of full-length variable regions. TCRdb fed the 5' RACE reads into MiXCR, producing one record per CDR3 protein. The sample yields under 65,000 distinct CDR3 sequences, less than 25% seen once. The germline V gene has CDR1 SGHKS and CDR2 YYEKEE (reference sequence). The CDR3 consists of 15 residues. Germline trimming cut 4 bases from V and 6 bases from J; bases unmatched to any gene: 7. Tregs were sorted as CD4+CD25+CD127-/low cells. Study-level findings and limits: The larger cohort examined one V-J beta rearrangement, not whole repertoires. Tumor memory CD4+ T cell TCR gene usage was found to cluster with blood and lymph node memory CD4+ cells and with lymph node naive CD4+ cells.

The J gene is TRBJ2-1, the V gene TRBV5-5, with 10 bases that match TRBD2. The sequence was collected from a female donor with breast cancer. Sequenced sample: tumor-infiltrating Tregs sorted from the breast tumor. CDR3 protein: CASSKAGGPINEQFF. CDR3 DNA: TGTGCCAGCAGCAAAGCGGGAGGGCCCATCAATGAGCAGTTCTTC.